This TCR beta chain was documented in a study of blood T cell repertoires in COVID-19. Study in general: Specimens from acute and convalescent COVID-19 originated in the United States, Italy and Spain.

TCRdb's copy holds only in-frame clones and misses some; the assay was immunoSEQ multiplex PCR. The sample lists fewer than 350,000 clones, roughly 85% occurring once. V was trimmed by 5 bases and J by 2 bases, leaving 12 bases between them. CDR1 and CDR2 (germline): MNHEY, SMNVEV (reference sequence). The CDR3 spans 14 residues. The participants were between roughly 18 and 100 years old and came from about two dozen US areas. Cohorts were assigned according to the clinical history that participants reported. Each recovered donor of Cohort 3 presented with two negative PCRs, clearance, or symptom resolution.

The source is a woman between 50 and 59 years old who had recovered from COVID-19. This sequence joins TRBV27 and TRBJ1-1; D ambiguous. Sequencing used PBMCs or T cells enriched from blood (not recorded which). In nucleotides, the CDR3 is TGTGCCAGCAGTCGTCGGGAGTTCAACACTGAAGCTTTCTTT. It codes for CASSRREFNTEAFF.